The 3 T cell receptor beta chains reported below all come from one sample, sequenced in a study of response to subunit inactivated influenza vaccine. A single record per CDR3 protein comes from TCRdb applying MiXCR to the RT-PCR reads. Here the sample spans roughly 700,000 distinct CDR3 sequences, approximately 14% being singletons. Sample: PBMCs from blood, taken about 14 days before vaccination. The receptors were sampled from a man aged 45-65 years who received an inactivated influenza vaccine.

The rearrangement uses TRBV27 and TRBJ2-7; 7 bases are a match to TRBD1. This CDR3 is built from 15 residues. With 7 bases clipped from V and 1 base from J, the junction kept 10 bases outside the gene matches. Germline CDR1 MNHEY, CDR2 SMNVEV (reference sequence). CDR3: CASTPVQGQSYEQYF. CDR3 nucleotides: TGTGCCAGCACCCCGGTACAGGGGCAGTCCTACGAGCAGTACTTC.

This clonotype appeared a few times. The chain employs TRBV5-1 and TRBJ2-1, with D hard to call. V was trimmed by 0 bases and J by 0 bases, leaving 7 bases between them. The germline CDR1 and CDR2 sequences are SGHRS and YFSETQ. The CDR3 totals 15 residues. The CDR3 bases are TGCGCCAGCAGCTTGGACATTAGCTCCTACAATGAGCAGTTCTTC. This encodes CASSLDISSYNEQFF.

This clonotype was recorded a few times. The chain joins TRBV7-2 to TRBJ2-2; D is uncertain. Germline loops: CDR1 SGHTA, CDR2 FQGNSA. V lost 0 bases and J 7 bases, leaving 6 bases between the germline ends. The length of the CDR3 is 13 residues. The CDR3 protein is CASSLAVDGELFF. DNA of the CDR3: TGTGCCAGCAGCTTAGCAGTAGACGGGGAGCTGTTTTTT.